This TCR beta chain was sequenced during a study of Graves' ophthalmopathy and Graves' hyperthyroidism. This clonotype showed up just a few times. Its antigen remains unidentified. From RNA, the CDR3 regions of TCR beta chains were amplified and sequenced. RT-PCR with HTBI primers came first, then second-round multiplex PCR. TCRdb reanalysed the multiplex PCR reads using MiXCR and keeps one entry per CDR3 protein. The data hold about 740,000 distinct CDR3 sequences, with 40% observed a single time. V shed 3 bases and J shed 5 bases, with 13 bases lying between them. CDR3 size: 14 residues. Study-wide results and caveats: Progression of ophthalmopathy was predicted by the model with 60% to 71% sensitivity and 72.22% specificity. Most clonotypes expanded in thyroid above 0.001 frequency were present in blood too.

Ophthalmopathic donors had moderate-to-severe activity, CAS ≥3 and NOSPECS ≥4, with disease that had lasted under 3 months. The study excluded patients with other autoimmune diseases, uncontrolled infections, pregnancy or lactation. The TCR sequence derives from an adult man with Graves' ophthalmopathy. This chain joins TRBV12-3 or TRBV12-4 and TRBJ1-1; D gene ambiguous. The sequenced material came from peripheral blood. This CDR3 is CASSFAGLGTEAFF. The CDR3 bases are TGTGCCAGCAGTTTCGCGGGTCTGGGGACTGAAGCTTTCTTT.